The 4 T cell receptor beta chains below come from one sample, sequenced in a study of blood T cell repertoires in COVID-19. The data were produced by immunoSEQ multiplex PCR, yet TCRdb's version contains in-frame clones alone and is incomplete. The sample carries around 160,000 clones, roughly four fifths recorded once. The material sequenced was peripheral blood. These receptors were obtained from a man between 60 and 70 years old with active or convalescent COVID-19.

The V gene is TRBV5-4, the J gene TRBJ2-5, with 7 bases identical to TRBD2. Losses at the gene ends were 0 bases for V and 3 bases for J; bases not matched to a gene: 2. Germline V CDR1 and CDR2: SGHNT, YYREEE (reference sequence). The CDR3 spans 14 residues. The CDR3 nucleotides are TGTGCCAGCAGCTTGGGGGGGGGTAAAGAGACCCAGTACTTC. The encoded protein is CASSLGGGKETQYF.

The rearrangement uses TRBV7-9 and TRBJ2-7, with TRBD1 matching over 9 bases. CDR3 size: 14 residues. From germline, CDR1 is SEHNR and CDR2 FQNEAQ (reference sequence). V gave up 4 bases and J gave up 3 bases; unmatched junction bases: 4. The CDR3 region is CASSSGTGFYEQYF. The CDR3 nucleotides are TGTGCCAGCAGCTCCGGGACAGGGTTCTACGAGCAGTACTTC. Full variable domain (remainder filled in from reference TRBV7-9 and TRBJ2-7): DTGVSQNPRHKITKRGQNVTFRCDPISEHNRLYWYRQTLGQGPEFLTYFQNEAQLEKSRLLSDRFSAERPKGSFSTLEIQRTEQGDSAMYLCASSSGTGFYEQYFGPGTRLTVT.

The rearrangement joins TRBV7-8 to TRBJ2-4, with 8 bases matching TRBD1. The CDR3 sequence is 13 residues long. CDR1 and CDR2 from the germline V gene are SGHVS and FQNEAQ. With 2 bases clipped from V and 15 bases from J, the junction kept 9 bases outside the gene matches. The CDR3 DNA sequence: TGTGCCAGCAGCTTATCACCACAGGGGGTTTCGTACTTC. This gives the protein CASSLSPQGVSYF. Combining the CDR3 with reference TRBV7-8 and TRBJ2-4 gives the whole variable domain GAGVSQSPRYKVAKRGQDVALRCDPISGHVSLFWYQQALGQGPEFLTYFQNEAQLDKSGLPSDRFFAERPEGSVSTLKIQRTQQEDSAVYLCASSLSPQGVSYFGAGTRLSVL.

V and J are TRBV9 and TRBJ2-7, with 11 positions matching TRBD1. The CDR3 is 14 amino acids. Trimming removed 3 bases from V and 5 bases from J; junction bases left unmatched: 4. Germline V gene sequence: CDR1 SGDLS, CDR2 YYNGEE. CDR3 region: CASSADRGHHEQYF. The CDR3 DNA follows: TGTGCCAGCAGCGCGGACAGGGGGCACCACGAGCAGTACTTC. The complete variable domain, with remaining parts taken from reference TRBV9 and TRBJ2-7, reads DSGVTQTPKHLITATGQRVTLRCSPRSGDLSVYWYQQSLDQGLQFLIQYYNGEERAKGNILERFSAQQFPDLHSELNLSSLELGDSALYFCASSADRGHHEQYFGPGTRLTVT.